This TCR beta chain was retrieved from a study of tissue T cells after allogeneic stem cell transplantation. Study-wide background: Graft-versus-host disease patients received grafts, several unmodified and three CD34-selected to deplete T cells. Smaller viable blood or marrow samples skipped sorting for direct DNA extraction. A few GVHD patients had recipient-origin PBMCs collected before transplant. General study points: Motif-based clustering found tissue-specific repertoire signatures shared across patients, though few clones were shared.

TCRdb's table, derived via immunoSEQ multiplex PCR, lists solely in-frame clones and lacks some. The sample contains roughly 30,000 clones, 85% of which appear only once. This clone occurred once. Its target is not known. The input for sequencing was blood, taken before transplantation. The clonotype was recovered from a woman aged 18-50 years who later had graft-versus-host disease after an allogeneic stem cell transplant.

CDR3 amino acids: CASSLDPTSVEQFF. The CDR3 nucleotides read TGTGCCAGCAGCTTAGATCCGACTAGTGTTGAGCAGTTCTTC. The chain carries TRBV11-2 and TRBJ2-1, with a possible D match to TRBD2 (6 bases). V gave up 0 bases and J gave up 9 bases, with 12 bases separating them. Germline loops: CDR1 SGHAT, CDR2 FQNNGV. This CDR3 spans 14 amino acids.